This TCR beta chain was profiled in a study of long-term antiretroviral therapy in people with HIV. V shed 4 bases and J shed 6 bases, with 13 bases lying between them. The CDR3 covers 13 residues. The germline V gene has CDR1 SGHVS and CDR2 FNYEAQ. Of note for this clone: Its antigen is still unknown.

The study drew at least one pre-ART and at least two post-ART PBMC samples from every donor. Sequencing relied on immunoSEQ assay v3.0, run at survey level. The data were produced by immunoSEQ multiplex PCR, yet TCRdb's version contains in-frame clones alone and is incomplete. Of about 29,000 clones listed, 70% to 90% are singletons. Study-level results: Clones that had undergone expansion before ART dominated the repertoire at all time points. Even long-term ART left TRB diversity below transplant donor controls, despite gains. HIV repertoires spanned tighter CDR3 length ranges than controls did.

The clonotype originates from a man between 35 and 55 years old with HIV. The sequenced sample was unsorted PBMCs, obtained 3 years after starting antiretroviral therapy. The chain carries TRBV7-6 and TRBJ2-7, with a tentative D call TRBD1 (6 bases). In nucleotides, the CDR3 is TGTGCCAGCAGCTCGACAGGCCCTAGCGAGCAGTACTTC. It is translated as CASSSTGPSEQYF.